The entry that follows covers one TCR beta chain sequence. Its antigen specificity is not known. No base qualities exist here, and no much larger clone lies one base off it. The germline V gene (reference sequence) yields DFQATT for CDR1 and SNEGSKA for CDR2. The CDR3 goes from the cysteine to the phenylalanine over 15 residues. CDR3 DNA is the only sequence kept; it has 45 bases, read in frame from the first base. V and J lose 4 bases and 0 bases, and a span of 10 bases separates them. Genomic DNA was used as template for profiling of TCR beta VDJ combinations and CDR3 sequences. An Illumina HiSeq 2000 was used for TCR repertoire sequencing. For the original study's pipeline: Repertoire assessment relied on Simpson's diversity index, CDR3 size and DJ length profiles, and TRBV/TRBJ rearrangement plots. Whichever DNA sequence was most abundant in the deep sequencing data was defined as the immunodominant clone. CDR3 amino acid sequences were checked for sharing across subjects and were also compared against the VDJdb database and published repertoires. Starting from the raw public reads, TCRdb applied fastp trimming at Q25, assembled clones with MiXCR and retained in-frame beta chains. Identical CDR3 proteins give one entry, which carries the most common genes and DNA. V and J calls and clone size were set by TCRdb, not the authors. The sample profile shows a few hundred thousand distinct CDR3 sequences; approximately 33% of them were found once. The ten largest clones add up to under 0.95% of the sample.

The sample originates from a study of CD8+CD57+ T cells in acquired aplastic anemia listed by TCRdb under 2018. Regarding the study in general: A mean of approximately 3 ug of DNA, ranging from roughly 0.17 to 30 ug, was extracted from sorted CD4+ and CD8+ cells. CD8+CD57+ expansion was defined as a frequency above the mean frequency observed in healthy subjects. Study-wide findings and limitations: Between patients and healthy controls, no significant difference in CD8+ Simpson's diversity was found (P=0.060). Although around 30 CD8+ CDR3 sequences were shared by patients and controls, these sequences appeared highly expressed in patients and within the immunodominant clones of patients.

Expansion of CD8+CD57+ cells had been shown by flow cytometry in the patients chosen for sequencing. Severe acquired aplastic anemia was diagnosed in all patients according to International Study of Aplastic Anemia and Agranulocytosis and Camitta criteria. No patient had received any therapy when blood was sampled. In the study, sorted CD4+ and CD8+ blood T cells from patients with severe aplastic anemia and from healthy subjects underwent deep sequencing of TCR repertoires. In the USA, patient enrollment took place under clinicaltrials.gov protocols 00001620, 01623167, 00001397, 00071045, 00081523 and 00961064. Ficoll-Paque density gradient centrifugation was used to isolate peripheral blood mononuclear cells. Before DNA extraction, CD4+ and CD8+ T cells were sorted with FACS or magnetic beads.

The sequence derives from a human donor with aplastic anemia. The chain is encoded by TRBV20-1 joined to TRBJ2-6, and possibly TRBD1, on 5 matching bases. Sequencing was done on a sample of sorted CD4+, CD8+, or CD8+CD57+ T cells (not recorded which) from PBMCs. The sequenced DNA: TGCAGTGCTATGGTAGGGGACTCTGGGGCCAACGTCCTGACTTTC. Its coded protein is CSAMVGDSGANVLTF.